This TCR beta chain was observed in a study of blood T cells in healthy people across ages. This clonotype was picked up a small number of times. Its matching antigen is unknown. General study findings and limits: PBMCs were not sorted, which prevented a conclusive comparison of naive versus antigen-experienced cells. Per million T cells, TCR beta diversity dropped roughly linearly as age increased. Calculation of diversity from one million T cells yielded estimates considered to be underestimates.

A J-beta primer mix and a sample-barcoded 5' primer were used in a second PCR of roughly 6 to 12 cycles. TCRdb re-called the 5' RACE reads through MiXCR, storing one row per CDR3 protein. The sample includes approximately 850,000 distinct CDR3 sequences, 58% of them seen just once. Germline CDR1 SGHTA, CDR2 FQGNSA. With 0 bases removed from V and 3 bases from J, the gap between germline ends came to 8 bases. The CDR3 has 14 residues. The study drew donors from healthy Caucasian individuals in Russia aged about 6 to 90. The specimen was blood. J is TRBJ1-2 and V is TRBV7-2, with D tentatively TRBD1 (5 bases). The sequence came from a man between 25 and 39 years old in good health. The CDR3 DNA is TGTGCCAGCAGCTTAGCGCCCAGGGACTATGGCTACACCTTC. Translating gives CASSLAPRDYGYTF.